This entry lists 26 T cell receptor beta chains sequenced from one sample in a study of post-analysis software for immune sequencing data (dated by TCRdb to the mid-2010s). Overall study results and their limits: A few TRBV segments, including TRBV5-6, TRBV5-1 and TRBV20-1, were significantly more frequent in patients than controls.

Library generation was performed with PCR. The listed sequencing device is Illumina HiSeq 2500. To reduce PCR and sequencing biases, unique molecular identifiers were built into the TCR beta cDNA libraries. TCRdb handled the public reads itself, with Q25 trimming in fastp and clone calling in MiXCR, and kept productive beta chains. Every entry covers one CDR3 protein and lists the most common genes and DNA from its rows. The sample has approximately 730,000 distinct CDR3 sequences on record, just over 45% of them singletons. The ten largest clonotypes hold 4.9% of the sample. Their specific antigens are unknown. The sample consisted of blood. The receptors shown here come from a girl under 18 with multiple sclerosis.

The chain combines TRBV12-3 or TRBV12-4 with TRBJ1-2, with a weak D call TRBD1 (5 bases). This CDR3 spans 13 amino acids. V shed 7 bases and J shed 8 bases, with 17 bases lying between them. The CDR3 coding sequence is TGTGCCAGCACTTCCAGGGTATCAGGCGGCTACACCTTC. This encodes CASTSRVSGGYTF.

This clonotype occurred many times. The chain is built from TRBV3-1 and TRBJ2-1; D gene unclear. CDR3 length equals 11 residues. V lost 4 bases and J lost 8, with 6 bases in between. Germline V lookup: CDR1 LGHDT, CDR2 YNNKEL (reference sequence). The CDR3 region has the DNA TGTGCCAGCAGCCCAGGCTATGAGCAGTTCTTC. Amino acid sequence: CASSPGYEQFF.

The chain joins TRBV27 to TRBJ2-3; tentatively, D is TRBD2 (6 bases). Germline values: CDR1 MNHEY, CDR2 SMNVEV (reference sequence). This CDR3 has 14 residues. The V end lost 6 bases, the J end lost 2 bases, and 12 bases lay between the germline ends. CDR3 DNA: TGTGCCAGCAGCTGGGGGACTTACACAGATACGCAGTATTTT. It codes for CASSWGTYTDTQYF.

This clonotype was counted only a few times. The chain uses TRBV5-1 and TRBJ1-2; TRBD1 might be the D (6 bases). Germline assignment: CDR1 SGHRS and CDR2 YFSETQ. V was pared by 3 bases and J by 3 bases, with 12 bases between. The CDR3 runs to 14 residues. The CDR3 sequence: CASSSPTGYYGYTF. The DNA for the CDR3 is TGCGCCAGCAGCTCTCCGACAGGCTACTATGGCTACACCTTC. The entire variable domain, with the rest obtained from reference TRBV5-1 and TRBJ1-2, is as follows: KAGVTQTPRYLIKTRGQQVTLSCSPISGHRSVSWYQQTPGQGLQFLFEYFSETQRNKGNFPGRFSGRQFSNSRSEMNVSTLELGDSALYLCASSSPTGYYGYTFGSGTRLTVV.

This chain connects TRBV4-2 to TRBJ2-7, with 7 bases aligning to TRBD1. Trimming cost V 0 bases and J 4 bases; bases outside gene matches: 12. The CDR3 length is 17 residues. Looked up from germline, CDR1 is LGHNA and CDR2 is YNFKEQ. The CDR3 bases are TGTGCCAGCAGCCAAGAACTAGGCGGGCAGGGGGTTTACGAGCAGTACTTC. This sequence encodes CASSQELGGQGVYEQYF.

The rearrangement uses TRBV6-5 and TRBJ1-1, with 7 bases that match TRBD1. Losses at the gene ends were 1 base for V and 1 base for J; bases not matched to a gene: 3. CDR1 and CDR2 (germline): MNHEY, SVGAGI. CDR3 length: 15 amino acids. The CDR3 region has the DNA TGTGCCAGCAGTTACTGGACAGGACGGAACACTGAAGCTTTCTTT. This sequence encodes CASSYWTGRNTEAFF.

In regard to this clonotype: Mismatch with germline at one junction end may stem from a read error. This chain joins TRBV9 and TRBJ2-3; no clear D. CDR1 and CDR2 (germline): SGDLS, YYNGEE. This CDR3 contains 13 residues. CDR3 in DNA: TGTGTCAGCAGCCACACCTTGGCGGATACGCAGTATTTT. It encodes CVSSHTLADTQYF. The whole variable domain, filled in from reference TRBV9 and TRBJ2-3, reads DSGVTQTPKHLITATGQRVTLRCSPRSGDLSVYWYQQSLDQGLQFLIQYYNGEERAKGNILERFSAQQFPDLHSELNLSSLELGDSALYFCVSSHTLADTQYFGPGTRLTVL.

The V and J genes are TRBV20-1 and TRBJ2-5, with 10 bases lining up with TRBD2. V was pared by 5 bases and J by 2 bases, with 5 bases of the junction left unmatched. The CDR3 contains 14 residues. Germline CDR1 and CDR2: DFQATT and SNEGSKA (reference sequence). As DNA, the CDR3 is TGCAGTGCTTGGGGACTAGCGCCACAAGAGACCCAGTACTTC. This translates into CSAWGLAPQETQYF.

The chain has TRBV29-1 and TRBJ2-1; D perhaps matches TRBD2 (6 bases). The CDR3 is 15 amino acids. The V gene lost 3 bases and the J gene lost 2 bases, with 14 bases spanning the gap. Germline V lookup: CDR1 SQVTM, CDR2 ANQGSEA. DNA for the CDR3: TGCAGCGTTGATCCGGGGAGGAGAACCTACAATGAGCAGTTCTTC. Translating gives CSVDPGRRTYNEQFF.

This chain uses TRBV20-1 with TRBJ2-5; perhaps D is TRBD1 or TRBD2 (5 bases each). This CDR3 comprises 14 residues. The germline V gene has CDR1 DFQATT and CDR2 SNEGSKA (reference sequence). V lost 6 bases to trimming and J lost 9 bases, with 23 bases between them. CDR3 amino acids: CSASQVKGQEAQYF. The CDR3 nucleotides are TGCAGTGCCTCACAAGTGAAGGGGCAGGAGGCCCAGTACTTC.

The chain combines TRBV6-1 with TRBJ1-6; 7 bases are a match to TRBD1. This CDR3 region has 14 residues. CDR1 is MNHNS and CDR2 is SASEGT in the germline V gene. J gave up 10 bases and V 6 bases, and 9 bases lay outside the gene matches. The CDR3 spells CASRPGQRKSPLHF. DNA of the CDR3: TGTGCCAGCAGGCCGGGACAGAGGAAGTCACCCCTCCACTTT.

This clonotype was detected a few times. Mismatch with germline at one junction end may stem from a read error. The gene calls are TRBV7-2 and TRBJ1-6; D is perhaps TRBD1 (5 bases). This CDR3 region has 13 residues. In germline, CDR1 is SGHTA, CDR2 FQGNSA. CDR3 residues: CASSLNGAPPPHF. CDR3 DNA sequence: TGTGCCAGCAGCTTAAACGGGGCCCCACCCCCCCACTTT.

The chain recombines TRBV7-3 with TRBJ1-1, with unresolved D. Germline assignment: CDR1 SGHTA and CDR2 FQGTGA. V was trimmed by 5 bases and J by 6 bases, leaving 13 bases between them. This CDR3 has 13 amino acids. This CDR3 reads CASSPQPEAEAFF. The DNA of the CDR3 is TGTGCCAGCAGCCCCCAGCCAGAGGCTGAAGCTTTCTTT. The entire variable domain, with the rest obtained from reference TRBV7-3 and TRBJ1-1, is as follows: GAGVSQTPSNKVTEKGKYVELRCDPISGHTALYWYRQSLGQGPEFLIYFQGTGAADDSGLPNDRFFAVRPEGSVSTLKIQRTERGDSAVYLCASSPQPEAEAFFGQGTRLTVV.

This clonotype came up a few times. DNA for the CDR3: TGTGCCAGCAGTTTTGCGGGAGTCTATTACAATGAGCAGTTCTTC. Its protein is CASSFAGVYYNEQFF. The chain links TRBV27 to TRBJ2-1; 7 positions match TRBD2. Germline V CDR1 and CDR2: MNHEY, SMNVEV (reference sequence). J gave up 4 bases and V 3 bases, and 6 bases lay outside the gene matches. The length of the CDR3 is 15 residues.

This clonotype turned up a few times. CDR3 amino acids: CASSQGGTRDHRDTQYF. The CDR3 nucleotides are TGCGCCAGCAGCCAAGGCGGGACTAGAGATCATCGGGATACGCAGTATTTT. V gene TRBV4-3 combines with J gene TRBJ2-3, with 8 nucleotides matching TRBD2. The V and J ends lost 1 base and 6 bases, in that order; junction bases with no gene match: 12. CDR1 LGHNA and CDR2 YSLEER come from the germline V gene. The CDR3 extends over 17 amino acids.

The chain employs TRBV20-1 and TRBJ2-5, with TRBD2 identical over 11 bases. The CDR3 has 16 amino acids. Germline trimming cut 1 base from V and 5 bases from J; bases unmatched to any gene: 9. The germline V gene encodes CDR1 DFQATT and CDR2 SNEGSKA (reference sequence). This CDR3 reads CSARVGSGRVGETQYF. Written as DNA, the CDR3 is TGCAGTGCTAGAGTCGGTAGCGGGAGGGTTGGCGAGACCCAGTACTTC.

This clonotype was detected only a few times. V is TRBV13 and J is TRBJ2-3; D may match TRBD1 or TRBD2 (5 bases each). V was shortened by 1 base and J by 5 bases, with 22 bases between the two germline ends. Germline-derived CDR1 and CDR2 are PRHDT and FYEKMQ (reference sequence). There are 18 residues in the CDR3. The CDR3 loop reads CASSLVRLSRGVVDTQYF. Here the CDR3 DNA reads TGTGCCAGCAGCTTAGTTCGTTTATCGAGGGGCGTTGTAGATACGCAGTATTTT.

This clonotype came up once. The J gene is TRBJ1-5, the V gene TRBV20-1; tentative D call: TRBD1 (6 bases). CDR1 is DFQATT, CDR2 SNEGSKA, per germline (reference sequence). Between the trimmed V and J ends, which lost 5 bases and 2 bases, there was a span of 10 bases. The CDR3 runs 13 residues. This CDR3 is CSAVGGRNQPQHF. The CDR3, as DNA: TGCAGTGCTGTTGGGGGGCGCAATCAGCCCCAGCATTTT.

This clonotype was recorded a few times. This chain joins TRBV9 and TRBJ1-2; D unclear. The CDR3 has 14 amino acids. V lost 2 bases, J lost 1 base, and 9 bases lay in between. The germline gives CDR1 SGDLS, CDR2 YYNGEE. The CDR3 DNA reads as TGTGCCAGCAGCGTGGGGAATTTTAACTATGGCTACACCTTC. It encodes CASSVGNFNYGYTF.

The genes are TRBV4-3 and TRBJ2-5; a possible D gene is TRBD2 (6 bases). Looked up from germline, CDR1 is LGHNA and CDR2 is YSLEER. The CDR3 is 15 residues long. V lost 3 bases to trimming and J lost 11 bases, with 22 bases between them. CDR3: CASSQVRDGSYGQYF. The CDR3 DNA reads TGCGCCAGCAGCCAGGTCCGGGACGGGAGCTACGGGCAGTACTTC.

V and J are TRBV6-2 or TRBV6-3 and TRBJ2-3; weak D call: TRBD2 (5 bases). V shed 0 bases and J shed 0 bases, with 16 bases lying between them. Germline V lookup: CDR1 MNHEY, CDR2 SVGEGT. The CDR3 is 18 residues long. CDR3: CASSYSSGRPLSTDTQYF. The DNA of the CDR3 is TGTGCCAGCAGTTACTCGAGTGGGAGACCTCTTAGCACAGATACGCAGTATTTT.

The gene calls are TRBV4-3 and TRBJ2-6; D unclear. Germline V gene data show CDR1 as LGHNA and CDR2 as YSLEER. The CDR3 totals 15 residues. V was shortened by 0 bases and J by 4 bases, with 7 bases between the two germline ends. For the CDR3, the DNA is TGCGCCAGCAGCCAAGATCTCGGCGGGGCCAACGTCCTGACTTTC. Its protein is CASSQDLGGANVLTF.

This clonotype was counted only a few times. The chain carries TRBV6-1 and TRBJ2-7, with D unresolved. This CDR3 contains 13 residues. With 1 base removed from V and 1 base from J, the gap between germline ends came to 5 bases. Looked up from germline, CDR1 is MNHNS and CDR2 is SASEGT. The CDR3 nucleotides read TGTGCCAGCAGTGAAGGAGATTCCTACGAGCAGTACTTC. It yields the protein CASSEGDSYEQYF.

The table lists this clonotype with many counts. The CDR3 DNA follows: TGCAGCGGTAGGGCAACCCTCATGGGGGAGCAGTACTTC. Protein: CSGRATLMGEQYF. The V gene is TRBV29-1, the J gene TRBJ2-5, with D possibly called TRBD1 or TRBD2 (5 bases each). The germline gives CDR1 SQVTM, CDR2 ANQGSEA. The CDR3 runs to 13 residues. With 7 bases removed from V and 11 bases from J, the gap between germline ends came to 23 bases.

This clonotype occurred once. The chain employs TRBV10-2 and TRBJ2-5; 7 bases are a match to TRBD2. Germline CDR1 and CDR2: WSHSY and SAAADI. V was clipped by 3 bases and J by 4 bases; unmatched bases: 11. The CDR3 is 16 residues long. As DNA, the CDR3 is TGCGCCAGCAGTGAAGGTGGGGCGGGAGATGGAGAGACCCAGTACTTC. This gives the protein CASSEGGAGDGETQYF.

The V call is TRBV5-1, the J call TRBJ2-7; TRBD1 or TRBD2 may be the D gene (6 bases each). This CDR3 region has 14 residues. The V end lost 2 bases, the J end lost 7 bases, and 16 bases lay between the germline ends. Germline V CDR1 and CDR2: SGHRS, YFSETQ. The CDR3 spells CASSFPGQGGEQYF. CDR3 nucleotides: TGCGCCAGCAGCTTTCCGGGACAAGGAGGGGAGCAGTACTTC.